This T cell receptor (beta chain) was identified during a study of cytomegalovirus exposure and HLA in healthy donors. Study-level findings and limits: A later analysis by the authors found several of the most significant clusters apparently linked to common viral pathogens. Analyses of presence and absence presupposed an approximately uniform sequencing depth across donors. Researchers catalogued about 150 TCR beta chains as cytomegalovirus-associated. Equally common other TCR beta chains were less clonally expanded than HLA-associated ones, a later analysis found.

In the case of this clone: What it binds is unknown.

Trimming cost V 1 base and J 4 bases; bases outside gene matches: 3. CDR1 is LGHNA, CDR2 YSLEER, per germline. The CDR3 is 17 residues long. It was with 60 Vbeta and 13 Jbeta primers that the PCR ran. Profiling relied on immunoSEQ multiplex PCR, and the TCRdb table lists in-frame clones only, not all of them. The sample carries almost 200,000 clones, around 80% recorded once. The sequence came from a woman aged 25 to 39 in good health and CMV-seropositive. The source material was PBMCs. The chain uses TRBV4-3 and TRBJ2-1, with 14 nucleotides matching TRBD2. The CDR3 loop is CASSQGGLAGEYNEQFF. The CDR3 DNA sequence: TGCGCCAGCAGCCAAGGGGGACTAGCGGGAGAATACAATGAGCAGTTCTTC.